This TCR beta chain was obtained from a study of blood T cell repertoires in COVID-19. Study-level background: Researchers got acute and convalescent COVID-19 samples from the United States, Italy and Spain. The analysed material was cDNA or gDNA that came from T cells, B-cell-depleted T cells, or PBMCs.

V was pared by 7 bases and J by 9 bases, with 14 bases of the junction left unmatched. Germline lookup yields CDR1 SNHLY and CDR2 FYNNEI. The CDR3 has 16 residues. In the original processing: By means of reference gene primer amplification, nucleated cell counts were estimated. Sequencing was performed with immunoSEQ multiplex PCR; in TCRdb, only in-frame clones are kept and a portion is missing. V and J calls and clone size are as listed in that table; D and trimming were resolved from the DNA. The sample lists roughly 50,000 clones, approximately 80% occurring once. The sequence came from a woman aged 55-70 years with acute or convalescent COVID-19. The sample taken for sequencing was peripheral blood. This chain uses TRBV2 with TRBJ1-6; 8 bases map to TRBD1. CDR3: CASMVSRQGLGSPLHF. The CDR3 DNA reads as TGTGCCAGCATGGTGTCCCGACAGGGGTTAGGTTCACCCCTCCACTTT.